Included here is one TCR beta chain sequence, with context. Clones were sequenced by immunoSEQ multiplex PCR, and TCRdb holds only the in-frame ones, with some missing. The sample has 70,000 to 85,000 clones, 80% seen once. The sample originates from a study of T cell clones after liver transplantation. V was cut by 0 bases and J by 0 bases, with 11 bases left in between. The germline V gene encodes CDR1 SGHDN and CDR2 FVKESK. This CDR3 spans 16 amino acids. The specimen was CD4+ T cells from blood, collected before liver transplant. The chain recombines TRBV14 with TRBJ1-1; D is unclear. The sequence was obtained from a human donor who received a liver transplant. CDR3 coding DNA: TGTGCCAGCAGCCAAGATTTGGGTCAGTTGAACACTGAAGCTTTCTTT. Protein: CASSQDLGQLNTEAFF.